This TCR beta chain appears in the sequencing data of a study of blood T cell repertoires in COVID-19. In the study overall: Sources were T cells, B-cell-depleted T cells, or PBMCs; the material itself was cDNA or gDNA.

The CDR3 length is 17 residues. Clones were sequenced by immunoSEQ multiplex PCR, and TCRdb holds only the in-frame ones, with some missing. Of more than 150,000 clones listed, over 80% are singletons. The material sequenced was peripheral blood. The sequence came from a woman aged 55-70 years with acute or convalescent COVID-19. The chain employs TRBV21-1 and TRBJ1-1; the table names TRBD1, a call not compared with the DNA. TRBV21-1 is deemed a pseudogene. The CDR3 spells CASSKKTGGRTNTEAFF. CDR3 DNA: TGTGCCAGCAGCAAAAAAACAGGGGGCAGGACGAACACTGAAGCTTTCTTT.